Each of the 26 T cell receptor beta chains below was sequenced from the same sample in a study of T cell changes during pregnancy in multiple sclerosis. Profiled with immunoSEQ multiplex PCR; TCRdb holds only in-frame clones, not every one. Of approximately 70,000 clones listed, about nine tenths are singletons. Here the sequenced sample was peripheral blood, taken in the third trimester of pregnancy. The origin of the receptors is a female donor in good health, enrolled as a control in a pregnancy study.

J is TRBJ1-4 and V is TRBV30; maybe TRBD1 (5 bases). V was pared by 2 bases and J by 7 bases, with 5 bases between. This CDR3 is 11 amino acids long. The V gene's germline CDR1 is GTSNPN and CDR2 SVGIG (reference sequence). The CDR3 bases are TGTGCCTGGAGTCAGGGTGAAAAACTGTTTTTT. It specifies CAWSQGEKLFF.

J is TRBJ2-7 and V is TRBV7-9, with TRBD1 matching over 7 bases. J was trimmed by 6 bases and V by 4 bases; bases with no gene match: 9. The CDR3 covers 14 residues. CDR1 is SEHNR and CDR2 is FQNEAQ in the germline V gene (reference sequence). CDR3 sequence reads: CASSYRGAPSEQYF. In nucleotides, the CDR3 is TGTGCCAGCAGCTACAGGGGTGCCCCATCCGAGCAGTACTTC.

The CDR3 here is CASRTVGASGNTIYF. The DNA for the CDR3 is TGCGCCAGCAGGACGGTTGGGGCCTCTGGAAACACCATATATTTT. The V and J genes are TRBV5-1 and TRBJ1-3; possibly TRBD1 for D (5 bases). The length of the CDR3 is 15 residues. Germline V gene sequence: CDR1 SGHRS, CDR2 YFSETQ. Trimming shortened V by 5 bases and J by 0 bases, and 12 bases separated the two germline ends.

The rearrangement joins TRBV5-1 to TRBJ2-5; tentative D call: TRBD2 (7 bases). The V gene's germline CDR1 is SGHRS and CDR2 YFSETQ. The CDR3 length is 17 residues. The ends were cut back, 2 bases at V and 2 bases at J, with 19 bases in the middle. The CDR3 nucleotides read TGCGCCAGCAGCTTACCTCGGGGGGCGGAAAGGCAAGAGACCCAGTACTTC. It encodes CASSLPRGAERQETQYF. Full variable domain (rest looked up from reference TRBV5-1 and TRBJ2-5): KAGVTQTPRYLIKTRGQQVTLSCSPISGHRSVSWYQQTPGQGLQFLFEYFSETQRNKGNFPGRFSGRQFSNSRSEMNVSTLELGDSALYLCASSLPRGAERQETQYFGPGTRLLVL.

The V gene is TRBV27, the J gene TRBJ1-2; tentatively, D is TRBD1 (5 bases). V dropped 4 bases and J dropped 4 bases, with 13 bases sitting between them. This CDR3 has 14 residues. Germline assignment: CDR1 MNHEY and CDR2 SMNVEV (reference sequence). CDR3 protein: CASSWVRGGYGYTF. CDR3 DNA: TGTGCCAGCAGTTGGGTAAGGGGCGGCTATGGCTACACCTTC.

The CDR3 DNA follows: TGTGCCAGCAGCTTAGCGCTCGTGGAGCGGAGGACGAACACCGGGGAGCTGTTTTTT. Amino acid sequence: CASSLALVERRTNTGELFF. This sequence joins TRBV7-9 and TRBJ2-2, with a weak D call TRBD2 (5 bases). There are 19 residues in the CDR3. Germline CDR1 reads SEHNR; CDR2 reads FQNEAQ (reference sequence). V gave up 0 bases and J gave up 0 bases, with 17 bases separating them.

The rearrangement uses TRBV5-5 and TRBJ1-1; a weak D match, TRBD1 (6 bases). CDR1 SGHKS and CDR2 YYEKEE come from the germline V gene (reference sequence). This CDR3 region has 14 residues. Trimming stripped 3 bases from V and 0 bases from J, with 9 bases between. The CDR3 nucleotides read TGTGCCAGCAGCTCCACAGGGATGAACACTGAAGCTTTCTTT. It yields the protein CASSSTGMNTEAFF.

The genes are TRBV6-6 and TRBJ2-3, with 11 bases aligning to TRBD1. The CDR3 spans 15 residues. Trimming cost V 8 bases and J 4 bases; bases outside gene matches: 8. The germline V gene has CDR1 MNHNY and CDR2 SVGAGI (reference sequence). CDR3 bases: TGTGCCAGCGACGGGGACAGGGGGATAGCAGATACGCAGTATTTT. Protein sequence: CASDGDRGIADTQYF.

The rearrangement joins TRBV7-9 to TRBJ1-2, with TRBD1 matching over 8 bases. This CDR3 is 13 amino acids long. The germline CDR1 and CDR2 sequences are SEHNR and FQNEAQ (reference sequence). J was trimmed by 8 bases and V by 5 bases; bases with no gene match: 7. This CDR3 reads CASSLGQGWGYTF. In DNA form, the CDR3 reads TGTGCCAGCAGCCTTGGACAGGGTTGGGGCTACACCTTC.

The chain combines TRBV4-3 with TRBJ2-4; the match to TRBD2 covers 13 bases. Germline assignment: CDR1 LGHNA and CDR2 YSLEER. The CDR3 consists of 14 residues. The V and J ends lost 4 bases and 12 bases, in that order; junction bases with no gene match: 6. The CDR3 loop reads CASSLTSGRATQYF. The CDR3 DNA follows: TGCGCCAGCAGCCTCACTAGCGGGAGGGCCACTCAGTACTTC.

The V call is TRBV5-1, the J call TRBJ1-5, with D possibly TRBD1 on 6 matching bases. This CDR3 is built from 15 residues. V lost 4 bases and J 5 bases, leaving 16 bases between the germline ends. The germline CDR1 and CDR2 sequences are SGHRS and YFSETQ. The CDR3 nucleotides are TGCGCCAGCAGCCGTTCGGGGGGCGAGGATCAGCCCCAGCATTTT. Translating gives CASSRSGGEDQPQHF.

This sequence joins TRBV6-5 and TRBJ1-3; D uncertain. Trimming shortened V by 0 bases and J by 0 bases, and 9 bases separated the two germline ends. Germline V lookup: CDR1 MNHEY, CDR2 SVGAGI. This CDR3 comprises 16 residues. CDR3 nucleotide sequence: TGTGCCAGCAGTTACTCTCGGCGGAGCTCTGGAAACACCATATATTTT. Encoded protein: CASSYSRRSSGNTIYF.

This sequence joins TRBV5-1 and TRBJ1-6; D perhaps matches TRBD1 (5 bases). This CDR3 spans 14 amino acids. Trimming pared 0 bases from V and 9 bases from J, leaving 10 bases between. Germline V lookup: CDR1 SGHRS, CDR2 YFSETQ. CDR3 bases: TGCGCCAGCAGCTTGGCCCCCGGGGGTTCACCCCTCCACTTT. It yields the protein CASSLAPGGSPLHF.

The gene calls are TRBV2 and TRBJ2-2; 8 nucleotides agree with TRBD1. Germline CDR1 is SNHLY and CDR2 is FYNNEI. The V gene end was trimmed by 5 bases and the J gene end by 3 bases; junction bases not matched to a gene: 8. This CDR3 spans 16 amino acids. CDR3 DNA: TGTGCCAGCAGTCAACAGGGGGTCAGAGACACCGGGGAGCTGTTTTTT. As protein: CASSQQGVRDTGELFF.

V is TRBV5-1 and J is TRBJ2-7; 7 bases align to TRBD2. After removal of 3 bases from V and 5 bases from J, the junction contained 5 bases not matched to a gene. The CDR3 runs 13 residues. The germline gives CDR1 SGHRS, CDR2 YFSETQ. The CDR3 spells CASSWGGGDEQYF. For the CDR3, the DNA is TGCGCCAGCAGCTGGGGGGGAGGGGACGAGCAGTACTTC.

CDR3 sequence (DNA): TGTGCTAGTGGTTGGCAGACTAATGAAAAACTGTTTTTT. Amino acids: CASGWQTNEKLFF. The chain is built from TRBV12-5 and TRBJ1-4, with D uncertain. The V end lost 4 bases, the J end lost 2 bases, and 5 bases lay between the germline ends. The CDR3 extends over 13 amino acids. Germline CDR1 and CDR2: LGHNT and FRNRAP.

V is TRBV5-5 and J is TRBJ2-7; TRBD1 matches 7 bases. The CDR3 has 15 residues. The V gene's germline CDR1 is SGHKS and CDR2 YYEKEE (reference sequence). Unmatched junction bases numbered 8, after V lost 4 bases and J lost 1 base. CDR3 coding DNA: TGTGCCAGCAGCAGAACGACAGGGCTATCCTACGAGCAGTACTTC. Translation gives CASSRTTGLSYEQYF.

The J gene is TRBJ2-7, the V gene TRBV6-6; possibly TRBD2 for D (6 bases). CDR3 size: 14 residues. Germline lookup yields CDR1 MNHNY and CDR2 SVGAGI (reference sequence). Trimming removed 7 bases at V and 0 bases at J, with 13 bases between. CDR3 DNA sequence: TGTGCCAGCATTTGGGGTAGCGGCTCCTACGAGCAGTACTTC. Amino acid sequence: CASIWGSGSYEQYF.

The chain joins TRBV7-2 to TRBJ1-6; TRBD1 aligns across 9 bases. V shed 5 bases, J shed 8 bases, and the junction held 7 bases outside the gene matches. The CDR3 loop spans 15 amino acids. The V gene's germline CDR1 is SGHTA and CDR2 FQGNSA. The CDR3 DNA sequence: TGTGCCAGCAGCCCCCGGGACAGGGTGTATTCACCCCTCCACTTT. Translated: CASSPRDRVYSPLHF.

The chain joins TRBV5-3 to TRBJ2-7, with a tentative D call TRBD2 (5 bases). TRBV5-3 is labeled an ORF, and its function is uncertain. There are 11 residues in the CDR3. V dropped 3 bases and J dropped 6 bases, with 7 bases sitting between them. The CDR3 sequence: CARSCGSEQYF. The CDR3 nucleotides read TGTGCCAGAAGCTGTGGGAGCGAGCAGTACTTC.

The chain joins TRBV18 to TRBJ2-5; 7 positions agree with TRBD2. The CDR3 has 13 residues. Unmatched junction bases numbered 0, after V lost 2 bases and J lost 3 bases. Germline CDR1 and CDR2: KGHSH and LQKENI. CDR3 nucleotides: TGTGCCAGCTCACCAGGACTAGAAGAGACCCAGTACTTC. Translation: CASSPGLEETQYF.

This chain links TRBV28 with TRBJ1-6, with 7 bases that match TRBD1. J gave up 7 bases and V 5 bases, and 8 bases lay outside the gene matches. This CDR3 region has 15 residues. The germline CDR1 and CDR2 sequences are MDHEN and SYDVKM. This CDR3 is CASSPPTGTNSPLHF. The DNA of the CDR3 is TGTGCCAGCAGTCCTCCGACAGGGACCAATTCACCCCTCCACTTT.

The V gene is TRBV15, the J gene TRBJ1-1; D is ambiguous. This CDR3 is built from 15 residues. The ends were cut back, 1 base at V and 5 bases at J, with 14 bases in the middle. The germline V gene has CDR1 LNHNV and CDR2 YYDKDF (reference sequence). The CDR3 spells CATSRVGQSGTEAFF. CDR3 nucleotides: TGTGCCACCAGCAGAGTTGGCCAGTCAGGAACTGAAGCTTTCTTT.

The chain joins TRBV9 to TRBJ2-2; D is perhaps TRBD2 (5 bases). Germline values: CDR1 SGDLS, CDR2 YYNGEE. The CDR3 runs 19 residues. The V end lost 4 bases, the J end lost 4 bases, and 26 bases lay between the germline ends. CDR3 nucleotides: TGTGCCAGCAGCCCATGGGCTTGGAGGTCCGGTTCAAGCACCGGGGAGCTGTTTTTT. It translates to CASSPWAWRSGSSTGELFF.

As DNA, the CDR3 is TGTGCCAGCAGCCAAGTTCAGGGGTCCCGCCGGGAGCAGTACTTC. Its protein is CASSQVQGSRREQYF. This chain joins TRBV14 and TRBJ2-7, with D tentatively TRBD1 (6 bases). The CDR3 extends over 15 amino acids. CDR1 and CDR2 (germline): SGHDN, FVKESK. V shed 1 base and J shed 7 bases, with 17 bases lying between them.

As concerns this clone: A junction end diverges from the germline sequence, so it may reflect a read error. The rearrangement links TRBV6-6 to TRBJ1-2, with 10 positions matching TRBD1. This CDR3 is 14 amino acids long. Germline assignment: CDR1 MNHNY and CDR2 SVGAGI (reference sequence). CDR3 protein: CASSDSGQGFSYTF. In nucleotides, the CDR3 is TGTGCCAGCAGTGACTCGGGACAGGGGTTCAGCTACACCTTC.